This T cell receptor beta chain was observed in a study of blood T cells in healthy people across ages. About the study: There was about one barcoded beta molecule captured by template switching per two T cells.

Findings and caveats of the study: There was no known CMV status for donors, so expanded clonotype changes were possibly confounded. Across the age range, TCR beta diversity per million T cells fell in a roughly linear way.

The CDR3 loop spans 13 amino acids. The germline V gene encodes CDR1 SEHNR and CDR2 FQNEAQ (reference sequence). Trimming cost V 7 bases and J 3 bases, with 12 bases left between them. In this sample, this clonotype turned up a few times. Its specificity is unknown. Using a J-beta primer mix together with a sample-barcoded 5' primer, a second PCR was run for 7 to 11 cycles. Every single cDNA molecule received a tag from a template-switch adaptor with 12 random nucleotides. Using its own MiXCR run on the 5' RACE reads, TCRdb lists one record per CDR3 protein. The data hold about a million distinct CDR3 sequences, with around two fifths observed a single time.

The source of this sequence is a man younger than 35 in good health. The chain couples TRBV7-9 to TRBJ1-2; D is possibly TRBD1 (6 bases). The sample taken for sequencing was blood. The CDR3 region is CASIRDTDYGYTF. Here the CDR3 DNA reads TGTGCCAGCATCCGGGACACCGACTATGGCTACACCTTC.